The clone carrying this TCR beta chain was seen at least ten times. Its antigen is undetermined. Sample-barcoded 5' priming and a J-beta primer mix drove a second PCR of 7 to 11 cycles. Each sample yielded at least 2.5 million CDR3-containing paired-end reads. TCRdb passed the 5' RACE reads through MiXCR, listing each CDR3 protein once. Of about a million distinct CDR3 sequences detected, around 54% appear once; the ten largest clones hold about a fifth. This sample is part of a study of blood T cells in healthy people across ages. Study results and limitations: For the donors, CMV status was unknown and possibly confounded expanded clonotype changes. Long-lived and aged donors differed, with more naive CD4+ cells and higher diversity in the long-lived. Roughly linear age-related decline in beta diversity appeared, significant by age approximately 40.

The sequenced sample consisted of blood. The receptor was isolated from a woman in her fifties or sixties in good health.

The CDR3 loop is CASSLGLAETYEQYF. The CDR3 DNA reads TGTGCCAGCAGCTTGGGTCTAGCGGAAACCTACGAGCAGTACTTC. The V and J genes are TRBV7-2 and TRBJ2-7; 7 nucleotides line up with TRBD2. The CDR3 is 15 residues long. Trimming cost V 3 bases and J 2 bases; bases outside gene matches: 7. Germline CDR1 and CDR2: SGHTA and FQGNSA.